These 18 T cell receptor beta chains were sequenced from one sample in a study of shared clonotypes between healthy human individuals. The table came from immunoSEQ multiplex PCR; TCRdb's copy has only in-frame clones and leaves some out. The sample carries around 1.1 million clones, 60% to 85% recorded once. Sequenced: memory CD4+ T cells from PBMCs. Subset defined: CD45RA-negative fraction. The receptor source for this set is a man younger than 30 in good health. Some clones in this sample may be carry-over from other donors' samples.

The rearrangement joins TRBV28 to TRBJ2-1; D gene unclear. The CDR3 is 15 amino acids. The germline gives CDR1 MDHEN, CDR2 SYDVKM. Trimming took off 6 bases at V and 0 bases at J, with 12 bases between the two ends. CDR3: CASSPTHTSYNEQFF. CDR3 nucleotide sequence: TGTGCCAGCAGCCCGACTCACACCTCCTACAATGAGCAGTTCTTC.

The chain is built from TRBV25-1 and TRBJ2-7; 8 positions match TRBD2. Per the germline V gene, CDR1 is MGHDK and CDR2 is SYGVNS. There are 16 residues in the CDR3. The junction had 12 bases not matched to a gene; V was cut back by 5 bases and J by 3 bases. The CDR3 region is CASSHGRAIWDYEQYF. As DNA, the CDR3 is TGTGCCAGCAGTCACGGGAGGGCTATCTGGGACTACGAGCAGTACTTC.

CDR3 sequence (DNA): TGCGCCAGCAGCCAAGATGCGGGGACAACCCGATCGGCCCTCCACTTT. Amino acids: CASSQDAGTTRSALHF. The chain employs TRBV4-1 and TRBJ1-6; D perhaps matches TRBD1 (6 bases). CDR3 length: 16 residues. Trimming cost V 0 bases and J 14 bases, with 20 bases left between them. In germline, CDR1 is MGHRA, CDR2 YSYEKL.

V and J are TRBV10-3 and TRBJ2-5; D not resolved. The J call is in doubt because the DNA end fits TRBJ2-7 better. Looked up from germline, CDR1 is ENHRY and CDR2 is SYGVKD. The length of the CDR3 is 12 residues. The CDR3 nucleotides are TGTGCCATCAGTGAAACGACGGGCGAGCAGTACTTC. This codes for CAISETTGEQYF.

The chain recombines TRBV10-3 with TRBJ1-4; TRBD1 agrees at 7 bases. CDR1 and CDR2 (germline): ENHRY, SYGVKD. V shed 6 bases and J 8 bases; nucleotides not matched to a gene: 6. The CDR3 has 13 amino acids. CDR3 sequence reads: CAIRTGIREKLFF. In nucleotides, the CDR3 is TGTGCCATCAGGACAGGGATTCGGGAAAAACTGTTTTTT.

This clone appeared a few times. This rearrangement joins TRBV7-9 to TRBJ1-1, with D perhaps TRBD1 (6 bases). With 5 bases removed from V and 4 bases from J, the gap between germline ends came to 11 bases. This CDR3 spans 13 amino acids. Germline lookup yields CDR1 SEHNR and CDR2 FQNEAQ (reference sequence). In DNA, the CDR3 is TGTGCCAGCAGCCAAACAGGGACCACTGAAGCTTTCTTT. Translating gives CASSQTGTTEAFF.

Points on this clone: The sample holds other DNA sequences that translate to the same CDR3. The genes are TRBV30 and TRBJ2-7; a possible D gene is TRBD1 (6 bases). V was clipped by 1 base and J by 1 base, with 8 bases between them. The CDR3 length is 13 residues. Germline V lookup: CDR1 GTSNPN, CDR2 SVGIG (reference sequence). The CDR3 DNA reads TGTGCCTGGAGTGGGGGGCGGTCCTACGAGCAGTACTTC. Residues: CAWSGGRSYEQYF.

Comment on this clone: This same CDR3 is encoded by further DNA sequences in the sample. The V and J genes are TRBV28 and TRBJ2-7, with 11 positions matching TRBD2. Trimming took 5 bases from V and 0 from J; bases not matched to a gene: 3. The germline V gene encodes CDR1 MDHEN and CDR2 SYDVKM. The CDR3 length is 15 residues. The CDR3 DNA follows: TGTGCCAGCAGTCGGACTAGCGGGCCCTCCTACGAGCAGTACTTC. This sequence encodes CASSRTSGPSYEQYF.

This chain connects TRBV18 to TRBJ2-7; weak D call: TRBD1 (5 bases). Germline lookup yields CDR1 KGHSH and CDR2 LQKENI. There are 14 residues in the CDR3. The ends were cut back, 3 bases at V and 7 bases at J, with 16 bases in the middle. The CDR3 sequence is CASSPAQVGYEQYF. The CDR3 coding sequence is TGTGCCAGCTCACCTGCACAGGTCGGTTATGAGCAGTACTTC.

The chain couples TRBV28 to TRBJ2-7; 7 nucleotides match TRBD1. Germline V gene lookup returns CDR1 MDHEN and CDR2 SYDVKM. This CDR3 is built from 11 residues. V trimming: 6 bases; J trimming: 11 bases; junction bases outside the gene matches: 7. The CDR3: CASRETGVEYF. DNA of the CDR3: TGTGCCAGCAGAGAAACAGGGGTAGAGTACTTC. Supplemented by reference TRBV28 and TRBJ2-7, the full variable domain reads DVKVTQSSRYLVKRTGEKVFLECVQDMDHENMFWYRQDPGLGLRLIYFSYDVKMKEKGDIPEGYSVSREKKERFSLILESASTNQTSMYLCASRETGVEYFGPGTRLTVT.

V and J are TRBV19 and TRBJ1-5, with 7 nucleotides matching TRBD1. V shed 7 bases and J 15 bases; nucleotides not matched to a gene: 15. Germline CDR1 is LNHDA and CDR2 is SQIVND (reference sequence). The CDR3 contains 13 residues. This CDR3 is CASIDREDPALHF. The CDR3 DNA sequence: TGTGCCAGTATAGACAGGGAGGACCCCGCGCTGCATTTT.

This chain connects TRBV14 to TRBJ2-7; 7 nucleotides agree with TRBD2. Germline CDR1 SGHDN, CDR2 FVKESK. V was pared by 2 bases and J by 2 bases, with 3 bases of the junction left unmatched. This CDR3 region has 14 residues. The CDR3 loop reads CASSQKGGTYEQYF. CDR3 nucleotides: TGTGCCAGCAGCCAAAAGGGAGGGACCTACGAGCAGTACTTC.

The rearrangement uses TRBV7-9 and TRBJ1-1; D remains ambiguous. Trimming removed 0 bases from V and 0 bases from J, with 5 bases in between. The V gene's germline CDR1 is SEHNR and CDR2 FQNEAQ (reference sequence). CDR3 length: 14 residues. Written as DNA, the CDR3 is TGTGCCAGCAGCTTAGCTAGCATGAACACTGAAGCTTTCTTT. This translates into CASSLASMNTEAFF.

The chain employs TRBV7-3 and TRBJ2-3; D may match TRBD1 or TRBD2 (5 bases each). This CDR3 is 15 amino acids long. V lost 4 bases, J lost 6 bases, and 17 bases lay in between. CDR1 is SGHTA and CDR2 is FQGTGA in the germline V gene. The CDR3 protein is CASSSSRGVGDTQYF. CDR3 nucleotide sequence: TGTGCCAGCAGCTCATCCAGAGGGGTGGGGGATACGCAGTATTTT.

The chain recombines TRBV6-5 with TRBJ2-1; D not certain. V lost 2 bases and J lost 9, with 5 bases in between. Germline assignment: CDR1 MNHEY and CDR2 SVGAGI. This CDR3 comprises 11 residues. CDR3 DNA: TGTGCCAGCAGTTACAGGTCTGAGCAGTTCTTC. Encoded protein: CASSYRSEQFF.

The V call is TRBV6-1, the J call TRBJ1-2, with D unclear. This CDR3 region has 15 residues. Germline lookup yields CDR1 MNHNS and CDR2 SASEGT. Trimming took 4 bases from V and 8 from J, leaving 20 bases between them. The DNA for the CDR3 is TGTGCCAGCAGTGTTGGGTCGGTGATGGTGATCGGCTACACCTTC. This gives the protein CASSVGSVMVIGYTF.

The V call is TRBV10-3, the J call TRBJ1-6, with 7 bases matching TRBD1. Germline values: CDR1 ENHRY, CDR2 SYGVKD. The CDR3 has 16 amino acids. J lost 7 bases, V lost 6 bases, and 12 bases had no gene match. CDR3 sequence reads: CAISEQGKSGNSPLHF. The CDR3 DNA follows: TGTGCCATCAGCGAACAGGGGAAGAGTGGGAATTCACCCCTCCACTTT.

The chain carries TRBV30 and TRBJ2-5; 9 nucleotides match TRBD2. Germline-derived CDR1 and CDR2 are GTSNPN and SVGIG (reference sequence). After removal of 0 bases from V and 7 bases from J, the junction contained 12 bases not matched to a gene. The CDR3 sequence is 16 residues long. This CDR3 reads CAWSVRASGAYVTQYF. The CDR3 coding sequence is TGTGCCTGGAGTGTACGGGCTAGCGGGGCCTACGTGACCCAGTACTTC.